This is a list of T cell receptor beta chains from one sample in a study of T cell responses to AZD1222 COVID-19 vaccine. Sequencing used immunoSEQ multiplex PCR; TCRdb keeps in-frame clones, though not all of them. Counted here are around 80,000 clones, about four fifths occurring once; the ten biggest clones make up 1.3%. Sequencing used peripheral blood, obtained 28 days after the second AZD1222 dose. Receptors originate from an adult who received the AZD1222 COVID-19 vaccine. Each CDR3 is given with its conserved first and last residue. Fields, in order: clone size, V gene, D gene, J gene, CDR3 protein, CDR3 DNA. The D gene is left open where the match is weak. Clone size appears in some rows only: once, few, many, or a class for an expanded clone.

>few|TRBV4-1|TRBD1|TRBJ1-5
CASSQDTGQPGNQPQHF
TGCGCCAGCAGCCAAGATACGGGACAGCCCGGAAATCAGCCCCAGCATTTT
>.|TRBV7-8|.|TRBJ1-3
CASSPMGDTIYF
TGTGCCAGCAGCCCGATGGGGGACACCATATATTTT
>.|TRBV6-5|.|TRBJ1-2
CASSFRGNGYTF
TGTGCCAGCAGTTTTAGGGGGAATGGCTACACCTTC
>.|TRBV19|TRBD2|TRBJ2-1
CASGTSGRASYNEQFF
TGTGCCAGCGGGACTAGCGGGAGGGCCTCCTACAATGAGCAGTTCTTC
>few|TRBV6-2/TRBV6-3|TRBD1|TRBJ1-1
CASSGDRESTEAFF
TGTGCCAGCAGCGGGGACAGGGAAAGCACTGAAGCTTTCTTT
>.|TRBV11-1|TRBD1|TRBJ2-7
CASSRKWTGEYEQYF
TGTGCCAGCAGCCGAAAGTGGACAGGGGAATACGAGCAGTACTTC
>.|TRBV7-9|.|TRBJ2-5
CASSFQARETQYF
TGTGCCAGCAGCTTTCAGGCTAGGGAGACCCAGTACTTC
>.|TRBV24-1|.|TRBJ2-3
CATMPGLGDTQYF
TGTGCCACCATGCCCGGACTCGGGGATACGCAGTATTTT
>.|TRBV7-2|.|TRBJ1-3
CASSLEDGEGVYSGNTIYF
TGTGCCAGCAGCTTAGAGGATGGCGAGGGGGTCTACTCTGGAAACACCATATATTTT
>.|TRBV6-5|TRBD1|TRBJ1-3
CASTRDSRSGNTIYF
TGTGCCAGCACCCGGGACAGCCGCTCTGGAAACACCATATATTTT